These 18 T cell receptor beta chains share one sample of origin, sequenced in a study of cytomegalovirus exposure and HLA in healthy donors. The protocol was immunoSEQ multiplex PCR, while the TCRdb copy is restricted to in-frame clones and leaves out a portion. Of approximately 140,000 clones listed, almost 85% are singletons. Sequencing was carried out using PBMCs. The receptors were gathered from a woman aged 25-40 years in good health and CMV-seronegative.

The chain couples TRBV6-5 to TRBJ2-2; 10 bases are shared with TRBD1. J lost 6 bases, V lost 7 bases, and 8 bases had no gene match. Germline CDR1 is MNHEY and CDR2 is SVGAGI. The CDR3 is 15 amino acids. CDR3 in DNA: TGTGCCAGCACCCTTGACAGGGGGCAGTCCGGGGAGCTGTTTTTT. Its protein product is CASTLDRGQSGELFF.

J is TRBJ1-3 and V is TRBV9, with D possibly TRBD1 on 5 matching bases. This CDR3 spans 16 amino acids. The V gene lost 4 bases and the J gene lost 7 bases, with 21 bases spanning the gap. Germline V CDR1 and CDR2: SGDLS, YYNGEE. CDR3 sequence: CASSPTPGGVKNTIYF. The CDR3 DNA follows: TGTGCCAGCAGCCCAACCCCGGGGGGTGTTAAGAACACCATATATTTT.

This clone was seen only a few times. Additional DNA sequences in this sample encode the identical CDR3. The V and J genes are TRBV7-8 and TRBJ1-6, with D maybe TRBD1 (5 bases). CDR1 is SGHVS and CDR2 is FQNEAQ in the germline V gene. Trimming took 4 bases from V and 4 from J, leaving 8 bases between them. The length of the CDR3 is 14 residues. This chain's CDR3 is CASSYTGYNSPLHF. The DNA of the CDR3 is TGTGCCAGCAGCTATACAGGTTATAATTCACCCCTCCACTTT. The full variable domain, its missing parts supplied by reference TRBV7-8 and TRBJ1-6, is GAGVSQSPRYKVAKRGQDVALRCDPISGHVSLFWYQQALGQGPEFLTYFQNEAQLDKSGLPSDRFFAERPEGSVSTLKIQRTQQEDSAVYLCASSYTGYNSPLHFGNGTRLTVT.

This chain uses TRBV2 with TRBJ2-7; 7 positions match TRBD2. V shed 6 bases and J 3 bases; nucleotides not matched to a gene: 2. Germline V gives CDR1 SNHLY, CDR2 FYNNEI. This CDR3 region has 12 residues. CDR3 coding DNA: TGTGCCAGCAGCCGGGAGGTCTACGAGCAGTACTTC. It codes for CASSREVYEQYF.

J is TRBJ1-1 and V is TRBV6-5; TRBD1 might be the D (6 bases). Trimming stripped 5 bases from V and 10 bases from J, with 23 bases between. This CDR3 comprises 15 residues. Per germline, CDR1 MNHEY and CDR2 SVGAGI. The CDR3 region is CASSRPGGQSNAAFF. Written as DNA, the CDR3 is TGTGCCAGCAGTCGCCCGGGAGGACAGTCTAACGCAGCTTTCTTT.

CDR3 in DNA: TGTGCCAGCAGCTTAGGTCACCTGGAGCTAAGTCATGGCTACACCTTC. Protein: CASSLGHLELSHGYTF. This sequence joins TRBV13 and TRBJ1-2; D gene uncertain. The V gene lost 0 bases and the J gene lost 6 bases, with 17 bases spanning the gap. Looked up from germline, CDR1 is PRHDT and CDR2 is FYEKMQ (reference sequence). CDR3 size: 16 residues.

The CDR3 coding sequence is TGTGCCAGCAGTGGTTGGACAGGAGAAGCTTTCTTT. This sequence encodes CASSGWTGEAFF. The rearrangement uses TRBV25-1 and TRBJ1-1; 7 positions agree with TRBD1. Germline V gene data show CDR1 as MGHDK and CDR2 as SYGVNS. Germline trimming cut 4 bases from V and 8 bases from J; bases unmatched to any gene: 4. This CDR3 has 12 amino acids.

This chain connects TRBV5-1 to TRBJ2-1; 9 nucleotides agree with TRBD1. The CDR3 length is 15 residues. After removal of 2 bases from V and 4 bases from J, the junction contained 4 bases not matched to a gene. The V gene's germline CDR1 is SGHRS and CDR2 YFSETQ. The CDR3 DNA follows: TGCGCCAGCAGCTTTGGGACAGGGCCTTACAATGAGCAGTTCTTC. As protein: CASSFGTGPYNEQFF. Filled out from reference TRBV5-1 and TRBJ2-1, the complete variable domain reads KAGVTQTPRYLIKTRGQQVTLSCSPISGHRSVSWYQQTPGQGLQFLFEYFSETQRNKGNFPGRFSGRQFSNSRSEMNVSTLELGDSALYLCASSFGTGPYNEQFFGPGTRLTVL.

The chain has TRBV2 and TRBJ1-1; 9 nucleotides agree with TRBD1. In germline, CDR1 is SNHLY, CDR2 FYNNEI. J was trimmed by 4 bases and V by 5 bases; bases with no gene match: 8. The CDR3 has 15 residues. The CDR3, as DNA: TGTGCCAGCAGTCTACAGGGGGCGCCGACCACTGAAGCTTTCTTT. Amino acid sequence: CASSLQGAPTTEAFF.

Only one count was recorded for this clone. V is TRBV10-2 and J is TRBJ2-3, with 10 bases that match TRBD2. The CDR3 covers 17 residues. J was trimmed by 2 bases and V by 5 bases; bases with no gene match: 10. Per the germline V gene, CDR1 is WSHSY and CDR2 is SAAADI. CDR3 sequence reads: CASSLLPSGGLTDTQYF. The CDR3 bases are TGCGCCAGCAGTCTCCTCCCTAGCGGGGGCCTCACAGATACGCAGTATTTT.

The chain links TRBV4-3 to TRBJ2-1; tentatively, D is TRBD2 (6 bases). Germline CDR1 is LGHNA and CDR2 is YSLEER. The ends were cut back, 0 bases at V and 4 bases at J, with 19 bases in the middle. The CDR3 sequence is 18 residues long. CDR3 bases: TGCGCCAGCAGCCAAGATCTCGGTAACCTTCGGGGGTACAATGAGCAGTTCTTC. It specifies CASSQDLGNLRGYNEQFF.

The genes are TRBV12-5 and TRBJ1-2; 7 bases agree with TRBD1. Germline V gene lookup returns CDR1 LGHNT and CDR2 FRNRAP. The CDR3 covers 13 residues. V lost 6 bases, J lost 8 bases, and 9 bases stayed unmatched. The DNA of the CDR3 is TGTGCTAGTGGCCAAGACAGGGCCCTCGGCTACACCTTC. Its translation: CASGQDRALGYTF.

The sample holds one count of this clone. This rearrangement joins TRBV28 to TRBJ1-6; D not resolved. Germline loops: CDR1 MDHEN, CDR2 SYDVKM. The CDR3 sequence is 15 residues long. Trimming took 1 base from V and 8 from J, leaving 12 bases between them. CDR3 nucleotides: TGTGCCAGCAGTTTATTCTCCGGGTCCGATTCACCCCTCCACTTT. Protein: CASSLFSGSDSPLHF.

The chain is built from TRBV7-3 and TRBJ2-5; D not certain. V was trimmed by 0 bases and J by 5 bases, leaving 13 bases between them. The CDR3 consists of 15 residues. Germline loops: CDR1 SGHTA, CDR2 FQGTGA. CDR3 in amino acids: CASSLTAVGVETQYF. CDR3 DNA: TGTGCCAGCAGCTTAACGGCAGTTGGTGTGGAGACCCAGTACTTC.

Here the CDR3 DNA reads TGCGCCAGCAGCCAAGAATCTAGCGGGGGGACCTACGAGCAGTACTTC. Translation gives CASSQESSGGTYEQYF. The rearrangement links TRBV4-3 to TRBJ2-7; 11 bases map to TRBD2. CDR3 length equals 16 residues. After removal of 0 bases from V and 2 bases from J, the junction contained 3 bases not matched to a gene. Per germline, CDR1 LGHNA and CDR2 YSLEER.

The gene calls are TRBV11-2 and TRBJ1-4; a possible D gene is TRBD1 (5 bases). CDR1 and CDR2 (germline): SGHAT, FQNNGV. This CDR3 is 13 amino acids long. V was clipped by 5 bases and J by 6 bases, with 10 bases between them. The CDR3 spells CASSRREYEKLFF. The DNA of the CDR3 is TGTGCCAGCAGCCGCAGGGAATATGAAAAACTGTTTTTT.

The V call is TRBV4-3, the J call TRBJ2-1; TRBD1 matches 10 bases. The ends lost 2 bases at V and 2 bases at J; junction bases unmatched: 6. Germline assignment: CDR1 LGHNA and CDR2 YSLEER. The CDR3 contains 17 residues. The CDR3 spells CASSQYMGTGAYNEQFF. In nucleotides, the CDR3 is TGCGCCAGCAGCCAATACATGGGGACAGGGGCCTACAATGAGCAGTTCTTC.

This clone was counted a few times. This chain links TRBV10-2 with TRBJ1-2, with D uncertain. Trimming removed 3 bases from V and 2 bases from J, with 7 bases in between. The V gene's germline CDR1 is WSHSY and CDR2 SAAADI. This CDR3 has 13 amino acids. The CDR3 DNA follows: TGCGCCAGCAGTGATGGGCAGAACTATGGCTACACCTTC. Encoded protein: CASSDGQNYGYTF.